The TCR beta chain under discussion was sequenced for a study of cytomegalovirus exposure and HLA in healthy donors. Broader study findings: In a later analysis, V- and J-gene trimming of beta chains associated with a DCLRE1C missense variant, replicated independently. Confirmation in vitro established that a few CMV-associated chains were specific for CMV antigens.

Notes on this clone: Its cognate antigen is unknown.

60 Vbeta and 13 Jbeta primers were used in PCR. Generated by immunoSEQ multiplex PCR, the TCRdb table keeps only in-frame clones and is missing some. The sample lists under 150,000 clones; roughly two thirds were seen once. The CDR3 is made up of 16 amino acids. The J segment lost 4 bases and the V segment lost 0 bases, leaving 3 bases of the junction unmatched. Germline lookup yields CDR1 LGHNA and CDR2 YNFKEQ. Material for sequencing was PBMCs. The chain employs TRBV4-2 and TRBJ2-3; 11 bases line up with TRBD2. The receptor comes from a human donor in good health. This chain's CDR3 is CASSQDFSGGADTQYF. Written as DNA, the CDR3 is TGTGCCAGCAGCCAAGATTTTAGCGGGGGGGCAGATACGCAGTATTTT.